Sequencing of this TCR beta chain was carried out in a study of T cells in Graves' hyperthyroidism and ophthalmopathy. V trimming: 5 bases; J trimming: 12 bases; junction bases outside the gene matches: 12. CDR1 is PRHDT and CDR2 is FYEKMQ in the germline V gene (reference sequence). The length of the CDR3 is 13 residues. Study-wide results and caveats: In the blood, most expanded thyroid clonotypes above 0.001 appeared as well. Ophthalmopathy stood apart from stable hyperthyroidism in a 13 V-J model.

Amplification targeted TCR beta CDR3 regions from RNA transcripts. Initially, a first-round RT-PCR of the TCR CDR3 employed the HTBI primer set. In TCRdb, the multiplex PCR reads were re-called with MiXCR into one record per CDR3 protein. Of 300,000 to 450,000 distinct CDR3 sequences in the sample, 15% to 20% were seen once. This clonotype came up many times. The antigen is not known. This chain joins TRBV13 and TRBJ1-1; 7 nucleotides agree with TRBD1. The specimen was blood. The clonotype was recovered from a middle-aged woman with Graves' ophthalmopathy. The CDR3 DNA follows: TGTGCCAGCAGCCCCGGACAGGAACCCGAGTCTTTCTTT. Translating gives CASSPGQEPESFF.